The subject of this entry is one T cell receptor beta chain. Its antigen is unknown. This sample was taken from a study of identical twins. TCRdb ran MiXCR on the 5' RACE reads and lists one entry per CDR3 protein. Of about 890,000 distinct CDR3 sequences detected, 9% to 15% appear once; the ten largest clones hold roughly 1.6%. Study-level points and caveats: Clonotypes of the beta chain that were abundant in cord blood carried fewer insertions (memory repertoires showed none). There was an excess of low generation probability in the out-of-frame alpha sequences that twins shared. Its conclusions, products of cross-sectional statistical analysis, did not come from following the same donors.

Germline V gene sequence: CDR1 SGHRS, CDR2 YFSETQ. Between the trimmed V and J ends, which lost 5 bases and 6 bases, there was a span of 15 bases. This CDR3 contains 14 residues. These data also featured in a second study, about yellow fever vaccine responses in identical twins.

The source of this sequence is a woman aged 18-29 years in good health. The gene calls are TRBV5-1 and TRBJ2-1; the D is unclear. The sequencing sample was made of PBMCs. The CDR3 DNA is TGCGCCAGCAGTACTCGGACGGATTCCAATGAGCAGTTCTTC. Protein sequence: CASSTRTDSNEQFF.